This paragraph reports one T cell receptor beta chain. Its target is not known. TCRalpha and TCRbeta cDNA was put through two nested PCRs of roughly 17 and 9 cycles. From its re-call of the 5' RACE reads, TCRdb lists each CDR3 protein once, without DNA. This sample contains fewer than 550,000 distinct CDR3 sequences. The CDR3 is 13 amino acids. Germline V gene lookup returns CDR1 MNHEY and CDR2 SMNVEV (reference sequence). This sample was taken from a study of monozygotic twins with inflammatory bowel disease. Study-wide results and caveats: Relative to healthy twins, IBD patients had fewer clonotypes in common with others, a gap that was especially apparent with disease activity.

The V call is TRBV27, the J call TRBJ2-7. This clonotype was sampled from a human donor with ulcerative colitis or Crohn's disease, or a healthy co-twin of an affected twin (not recorded which). The sequenced sample consisted of blood. The CDR3 loop is CASSLFSTYEQYF.